This T cell receptor beta chain emerged from a study of T cell responses to AZD1222 COVID-19 vaccine. Whole-study findings and limits: Unmutated variant regions are reportedly the target of nearly half of TCRs that are spike-specific. Baseline serology detected seropositivity in only a handful of AZD1222 recipients.

This CDR3 comprises 13 residues. Germline CDR1 reads MNHEY; CDR2 reads SVGAGI. V lost 6 bases and J lost 4; bases outside the gene matches: 3. Regarding this clone: Its antigen is not identified.

Using immunoSEQ multiplex PCR, the repertoire was profiled, and TCRdb retains in-frame clones only, with some absent. The data hold 150,000 to 200,000 clones, with roughly nine tenths observed a single time. The sequence came from an adult in good health. The sample in question was peripheral blood, obtained on day 0 of AZD1222 vaccination. The chain carries TRBV6-5 and TRBJ1-2, with 9 nucleotides matching TRBD1. This CDR3 is CASRRTGVYGYTF. The DNA of the CDR3 is TGTGCCAGCAGGAGGACAGGGGTCTATGGCTACACCTTC.